This note documents a single T cell receptor (beta chain) sequence. The data were obtained in a study of control samples from healthy donors and cancer patients. The protocol was immunoSEQ multiplex PCR, while the TCRdb copy is restricted to in-frame clones and leaves out a portion. The table lists about 140,000 clones, around 94% of them singletons. The CDR3 loop spans 14 amino acids. V gave up 3 bases and J gave up 4 bases, with 9 bases separating them. The V gene's germline CDR1 is MDHEN and CDR2 SYDVKM. The source material was blood. The receptor was derived from a man in his forties or fifties in good health. The chain has TRBV28 and TRBJ2-2; D gene ambiguous. The CDR3 DNA is TGTGCCAGCAGTTTTCCGGAGAGCACCGGGGAGCTGTTTTTT. The encoded protein is CASSFPESTGELFF.